The 19 T cell receptor beta chains presented below share a single source sample, sequenced in a study of T cell responses to AZD1222 COVID-19 vaccine. TCRdb keeps only in-frame clones here, not all; method: immunoSEQ multiplex PCR. Of over 100,000 clones in the sample, approximately 90% were seen once. The specimen comprised peripheral blood, sampled 28 days after the second AZD1222 dose. These receptors came from an adult who received the AZD1222 COVID-19 vaccine.

V and J are TRBV18 and TRBJ2-1; 12 positions agree with TRBD2. The CDR3 runs 17 residues. Germline V gene lookup returns CDR1 KGHSH and CDR2 LQKENI. With V trimmed by 2 bases and J by 7 bases, 9 bases remained unmatched. In DNA, the CDR3 is TGTGCCAGCTCACCAGGGTTGACTAGCGGGAGTTCGAATGAGCAGTTCTTC. Protein: CASSPGLTSGSSNEQFF.

On this clone: This CDR3 is also generated by other DNA sequences in the sample. This rearrangement joins TRBV12-3 or TRBV12-4 to TRBJ2-7; tentative D call: TRBD2 (5 bases). The CDR3 runs 13 residues. Trimming stripped 3 bases from V and 4 bases from J, with 10 bases between. In DNA, the CDR3 is TGTGCCAGCAGTTTTGCGGGTGGGTACGAGCAGTACTTC. It encodes CASSFAGGYEQYF.

The chain links TRBV3-1 (or the pseudogene TRBV3-2) to TRBJ2-7; the match to TRBD2 covers 10 bases. The CDR3 is made up of 16 amino acids. Germline V lookup: CDR1 LGHDT, CDR2 YNNKEL (reference sequence). V dropped 3 bases and J dropped 6; count of bases not matched to a gene: 11. CDR3 loop: CASSHSLAGPSSEQYF. For the CDR3, the DNA is TGTGCCAGCAGCCACTCACTAGCGGGACCCTCGTCCGAGCAGTACTTC.

The V and J genes are TRBV13 and TRBJ2-7; D gene ambiguous. CDR1 and CDR2 (germline): PRHDT, FYEKMQ (reference sequence). Between the trimmed V and J ends, which lost 5 bases and 0 bases, there was a span of 5 bases. This CDR3 region has 12 residues. CDR3 sequence: CASSLSSYEQYF. The CDR3 DNA sequence: TGTGCCAGCAGCCTCAGCTCCTACGAGCAGTACTTC.

V usage is TRBV2 and J usage is TRBJ1-5, with 8 bases identical to TRBD1. The CDR3 runs 13 residues. Trimming cost V 6 bases and J 3 bases; bases outside gene matches: 1. CDR1 and CDR2 (germline): SNHLY, FYNNEI. The CDR3 nucleotides are TGTGCCAGCAGGACAGGGGTCAATCAGCCCCAGCATTTT. This translates into CASRTGVNQPQHF.

V is TRBV29-1 and J is TRBJ2-7; D tentatively fits TRBD1 or TRBD2 (5 bases each). The germline CDR1 and CDR2 sequences are SQVTM and ANQGSEA. The CDR3 consists of 13 residues. V shed 3 bases and J shed 6 bases, with 15 bases lying between them. The CDR3 loop is CSVDRAGTSEQYF. For the CDR3, the DNA is TGCAGCGTTGATAGGGCTGGGACGAGCGAGCAGTACTTC.

The rearrangement links TRBV2 to TRBJ2-1; weak D call: TRBD1 (5 bases). Germline lookup yields CDR1 SNHLY and CDR2 FYNNEI. This CDR3 is built from 11 residues. Trimming removed 6 bases from V and 9 bases from J, with 9 bases in between. In nucleotides, the CDR3 is TGTGCCAGCAGACAGGAAGGTGAGCAGTTCTTC. Its protein product is CASRQEGEQFF.

This chain connects TRBV3-1 (or the pseudogene TRBV3-2) to TRBJ2-1; perhaps TRBD2 as D (7 bases). The CDR3 runs 16 residues. Germline V CDR1 and CDR2: LGHDT, YNNKEL (reference sequence). The germline V and J ends were trimmed by 4 bases and 3 bases, with 16 bases remaining between them. The CDR3 spells CASSPSGGGGYNEQFF. The CDR3, as DNA: TGTGCCAGCAGCCCCTCCGGGGGAGGGGGCTACAATGAGCAGTTCTTC.

This chain joins TRBV3-1 (or the pseudogene TRBV3-2) and TRBJ2-2; TRBD2 aligns across 7 bases. J lost 13 bases, V lost 4 bases, and 6 bases had no gene match. This CDR3 has 12 amino acids. CDR1 and CDR2 (germline): LGHDT, YNNKEL (reference sequence). In DNA form, the CDR3 reads TGTGCCAGCAGCCTAGCGGGCCCGGGGCTGTTTTTT. Translated: CASSLAGPGLFF.

The chain combines TRBV7-3 with TRBJ2-2; 7 nucleotides match TRBD2. The CDR3 has 17 amino acids. With V trimmed by 2 bases and J by 10 bases, 16 bases remained unmatched. CDR1 and CDR2 (germline): SGHTA, FQGTGA. The CDR3 region is CASSLSPELAIRLELFF. Here the CDR3 DNA reads TGTGCCAGCAGCTTATCTCCTGAACTAGCGATTAGGCTGGAGCTGTTTTTT.

This clone was counted between two and nine times. The J gene is TRBJ2-1, the V gene TRBV7-9, with 10 bases aligning to TRBD2. Germline V gene data show CDR1 as SEHNR and CDR2 as FQNEAQ (reference sequence). The trim removed 2 bases at V and 6 bases at J, leaving 4 bases unmatched. This CDR3 has 15 amino acids. DNA of the CDR3: TGTGCCAGCAGCTTAAGCGGGAGGGTGATCAATGAGCAGTTCTTC. Its protein is CASSLSGRVINEQFF.

The chain couples TRBV29-1 to TRBJ1-1, with D uncertain. CDR1 is SQVTM, CDR2 ANQGSEA, per germline. This CDR3 is 13 amino acids long. V was pared by 4 bases and J by 1 base, with 10 bases between. DNA of the CDR3: TGCAGCGTTGGGCTGAAATGGAACACTGAAGCTTTCTTT. Protein: CSVGLKWNTEAFF.

The chain employs TRBV5-6 and TRBJ2-5, with D possibly being TRBD2 (6 bases). V was clipped by 4 bases and J by 2 bases, with 15 bases between them. This CDR3 comprises 15 residues. Germline CDR1 and CDR2: SGHDT and YYEEEE. Here the CDR3 DNA reads TGTGCCAGCAGCCCCATCCGGGGGAGGCAAGAGACCCAGTACTTC. It codes for CASSPIRGRQETQYF.

The V and J genes are TRBV24-1 and TRBJ2-3, with D maybe TRBD1 (5 bases). This CDR3 region has 16 residues. The ends were cut back, 1 base at V and 0 bases at J, with 10 bases in the middle. Germline V lookup: CDR1 KGHDR, CDR2 SFDVKD. DNA for the CDR3: TGTGCCACCAGTGATTTCATGGGGCGCAGCACAGATACGCAGTATTTT. Amino acid sequence: CATSDFMGRSTDTQYF.

V and J are TRBV10-3 and TRBJ1-4; D is unclear. This CDR3 spans 17 amino acids. From germline, CDR1 is ENHRY and CDR2 SYGVKD. V was shortened by 0 bases and J by 4 bases, with 15 bases between the two germline ends. Here the CDR3 DNA reads TGTGCCATCAGTGAGTCGAAGTTACACAGAGATAATGAAAAACTGTTTTTT. It is translated as CAISESKLHRDNEKLFF.

The chain is built from TRBV7-3 and TRBJ2-3; a possible D gene is TRBD2 (5 bases). Germline CDR1 reads SGHTA; CDR2 reads FQGTGA. Between the trimmed V and J ends, which lost 0 bases and 1 base, there was a span of 11 bases. This CDR3 comprises 16 residues. The CDR3 coding sequence is TGTGCCAGCAGCTTAACGGTAGCGTCCCGCACAGATACGCAGTATTTT. It translates to CASSLTVASRTDTQYF.

The rearrangement links TRBV5-1 to TRBJ1-3; D might be TRBD1 (6 bases). Trimming shortened V by 7 bases and J by 4 bases, and 30 bases separated the two germline ends. The CDR3 loop spans 19 amino acids. Germline-derived CDR1 and CDR2 are SGHRS and YFSETQ. The CDR3 nucleotides read TGCGCCAGCCCACAGCTTGGGGCGAAGAAGGGGGTTTTGGGAAACACCATATATTTT. This codes for CASPQLGAKKGVLGNTIYF.

This chain connects TRBV18 to TRBJ1-2; D ambiguous. The CDR3 contains 12 residues. V gave up 4 bases and J gave up 5 bases, with 8 bases separating them. Germline V gene data show CDR1 as KGHSH and CDR2 as LQKENI. The CDR3 is CASSQQSYGYTF. The CDR3, as DNA: TGTGCCAGCTCACAACAGTCTTATGGCTACACCTTC.

This chain uses TRBV9 with TRBJ1-1; D unresolved. The CDR3 runs 13 residues. Trimming shortened V by 4 bases and J by 11 bases, and 18 bases separated the two germline ends. Germline V CDR1 and CDR2: SGDLS, YYNGEE. The CDR3 is CASSPNLLSWAFF. Here the CDR3 DNA reads TGTGCCAGCAGCCCGAACCTACTTTCATGGGCTTTCTTT. Full variable domain (remainder filled in from reference TRBV9 and TRBJ1-1): DSGVTQTPKHLITATGQRVTLRCSPRSGDLSVYWYQQSLDQGLQFLIQYYNGEERAKGNILERFSAQQFPDLHSELNLSSLELGDSALYFCASSPNLLSWAFFGQGTRLTVV.